This TCR beta chain was profiled in a study of regulatory T cells in long-lasting Graves disease. Study-level background: Positivity for TSH receptor antibodies plus over 5 years of antithyroid drugs meant persistent Graves' disease.

CDR3 regions were amplified by Arm-PCR using iRepertoire HTBI primers to build TCR beta libraries. TCRdb independently ran MiXCR on the multiplex PCR reads; one entry per CDR3 protein. The sample holds 450,000 or so distinct CDR3 sequences, around a fifth seen once. The time point was: persistent/refractory GD, antithyroid drugs over 5 years with positive TRAb. PBMC-extracted RNA yielded the TCR library. Graves' disease diagnosis used American Thyroid Association guidelines. With 5 bases clipped from V and 3 bases from J, the junction kept 8 bases outside the gene matches. The CDR3 consists of 16 residues. Germline loops: CDR1 MDHEN, CDR2 SYDVKM. This clonotype showed up many times.

The sequence derives from a female donor with Graves disease. The J gene is TRBJ2-5, the V gene TRBV28, with 11 bases fitting TRBD1. This sample comprised peripheral blood mononuclear cells (PBMCs), obtained when the disease was refractory, from a patient treated with antithyroid drugs. CDR3: CASSSSGQGEEETQYF. In DNA form, the CDR3 reads TGTGCCAGCAGTAGCTCGGGACAGGGGGAGGAAGAGACCCAGTACTTC.